A single sample gave rise to the 12 T cell receptor beta chains below, sequenced in a study of regulatory T cells in long-lasting Graves disease. Building of the TCR beta libraries involved iRepertoire HTBI primers and Arm-PCR of CDR3 regions. TCRdb recomputed calls from the multiplex PCR reads with MiXCR, one row per CDR3 protein. Here the sample spans about 400,000 distinct CDR3 sequences, about 20% being singletons. Stated time point: persistent/refractory GD, antithyroid drugs over 5 years with positive TRAb. The TCR library was made from RNA extracted from PBMCs. Sequences were derived from peripheral blood mononuclear cells (PBMCs), sampled when the disease was refractory, from a patient treated with antithyroid drugs. These TCRs come from a female donor with Graves disease.

This clonotype has more than one count but fewer than ten. This chain links TRBV29-1 with TRBJ1-1; D is perhaps TRBD1 (5 bases). CDR3 length: 12 amino acids. Trimming cost V 4 bases and J 11 bases, with 17 bases left between them. In germline, CDR1 is SQVTM, CDR2 ANQGSEA. The CDR3 region is CSVAPPGPAAFF. CDR3 DNA: TGCAGCGTTGCACCCCCGGGACCCGCGGCTTTCTTT.

There are a few counts of this clonotype. This clone may be a read error of a much larger clone one base away. The J gene is TRBJ2-2, the V gene TRBV28, with 11 bases fitting TRBD2. Looked up from germline, CDR1 is MDHEN and CDR2 is SYDVKM. J gave up 7 bases and V 6 bases, and 4 bases lay outside the gene matches. The CDR3 extends over 14 amino acids. CDR3 sequence: CASRLAGEIGELFF. As DNA, the CDR3 is TGTGCCAGCAGACTAGCGGGAGAGATCGGGGAGCTGTTTTTT.

This clonotype was detected ten times or more. The CDR3 is CASSLRGQGLTEAFF. DNA for the CDR3: TGTGCCAGCAGTTTAAGGGGACAGGGTCTAACTGAAGCTTTCTTT. The chain has TRBV27 and TRBJ1-1; 9 bases align to TRBD1. V lost 2 bases to trimming and J lost 5 bases; unmatched junction nucleotides: 6. Germline CDR1 and CDR2: MNHEY and SMNVEV (reference sequence). This CDR3 spans 15 amino acids.

This clonotype was found a few times. This chain links TRBV7-2 with TRBJ2-2, with 7 bases matching TRBD1. Germline loops: CDR1 SGHTA, CDR2 FQGNSA. The CDR3 has 15 amino acids. V gave up 1 base and J gave up 7 bases; unmatched junction bases: 6. CDR3 amino acids: CASSLVGGEGGELFF. The CDR3, as DNA: TGTGCCAGCAGCTTAGTAGGGGGCGAAGGCGGGGAGCTGTTTTTT.

Concerning this clonotype: A clone one base away is much larger, so this may be a read error. The rearrangement links TRBV12-3 or TRBV12-4 to TRBJ2-7, with 8 nucleotides matching TRBD2. V dropped 5 bases and J dropped 9; count of bases not matched to a gene: 12. The CDR3 runs to 14 residues. For the CDR3, the DNA is TGTGCCAGCAGTGCCGGGACTAGTCGGGTCGGGCAGTACTTC. Translation gives CASSAGTSRVGQYF.

The chain couples TRBV10-3 to TRBJ2-7, with 10 bases matching TRBD2. Germline CDR1 and CDR2: ENHRY and SYGVKD. J was trimmed by 0 bases and V by 1 base; bases with no gene match: 6. The CDR3 is made up of 17 amino acids. CDR3 DNA sequence: TGTGCCATCAGTGAGTTGATAGCGGGAGGAAACTCCTACGAGCAGTACTTC. Translated: CAISELIAGGNSYEQYF.

The sample holds many counts of this clonotype. J is TRBJ1-2 and V is TRBV12-3 or TRBV12-4; D remains unclear. This CDR3 has 14 residues. V shed 5 bases and J shed 6 bases, with 16 bases lying between them. The chain's CDR3 is CASSIQLYADGYTF. CDR3 nucleotides: TGTGCCAGCAGTATACAGCTCTACGCCGATGGCTACACCTTC.

The gene calls are TRBV5-6 and TRBJ2-7; weak D call: TRBD1 (5 bases). V was clipped by 4 bases and J by 6 bases, with 8 bases between them. CDR3 size: 11 residues. Germline CDR1 and CDR2: SGHDT and YYEEEE. The CDR3 sequence is CASSHTGEQYF. The CDR3 DNA sequence: TGTGCCAGCAGCCATACAGGCGAGCAGTACTTC.

The rearrangement uses TRBV7-2 and TRBJ1-5; 8 positions agree with TRBD1. V trimming: 4 bases; J trimming: 1 base; junction bases outside the gene matches: 3. CDR1 SGHTA and CDR2 FQGNSA come from the germline V gene. The CDR3 totals 15 residues. This CDR3 is CASSSQGVSNQPQHF. The CDR3 coding sequence is TGTGCCAGCAGCTCACAGGGGGTGAGCAATCAGCCCCAGCATTTT.

This clonotype was found many times. The chain recombines TRBV3-1 with TRBJ1-1, with D perhaps TRBD1 (5 bases). The CDR3 runs to 15 residues. V lost 2 bases and J lost 1, with 11 bases in between. The germline CDR1 and CDR2 sequences are LGHDT and YNNKEL (reference sequence). CDR3 in DNA: TGTGCCAGCAGCCAAATCGTCGGGGGGAACACTGAAGCTTTCTTT. Encoded protein: CASSQIVGGNTEAFF.

This clonotype came up a few times. The chain combines TRBV10-3 with TRBJ2-1; 9 bases match TRBD2. Germline CDR1 ENHRY, CDR2 SYGVKD. This CDR3 contains 14 residues. With 11 bases clipped from V and 6 bases from J, the junction kept 11 bases outside the gene matches. CDR3 loop: CALSGGGPLNEQFF. The CDR3 region has the DNA TGTGCCCTTAGCGGGGGCGGCCCCCTCAATGAGCAGTTCTTC.

The chain joins TRBV29-1 to TRBJ2-7; no definite D call. Germline loops: CDR1 SQVTM, CDR2 ANQGSEA. V was cut by 5 bases and J by 3 bases, with 8 bases left in between. CDR3 length: 11 amino acids. The CDR3 sequence: CSVKTVYEQYF. The CDR3 bases are TGCAGCGTTAAGACTGTCTACGAGCAGTACTTC.